The present entry profiles one TCR beta chain with its context. The table came from immunoSEQ multiplex PCR; TCRdb's copy has only in-frame clones and leaves some out. The table includes 130,000 or so clones, 70% to 90% detected once. Enrollees, about 18 to 89 years old, lived in 24 US areas. These data are taken from a study of blood T cell repertoires in COVID-19. From germline, CDR1 is SNHLY and CDR2 FYNNEI. The length of the CDR3 is 15 residues. V dropped 3 bases and J dropped 3 bases, with 13 bases sitting between them. The sequenced material came from PBMCs or T cells enriched from blood (not recorded which). The V and J genes are TRBV2 and TRBJ2-3, with D possibly being TRBD1 (6 bases). This clonotype was sampled from a woman aged 50 to 65 with acute COVID-19. The CDR3 DNA is TGTGCCAGCAGTGATCTGGGGGCATCGACAGATACGCAGTATTTT. This sequence encodes CASSDLGASTDTQYF.